This record concerns one T cell receptor beta chain sequence. The antigen is undetermined. Here immunoSEQ multiplex PCR was the method, and the copy in TCRdb shows in-frame clones only, minus some. The data hold approximately 37,000 clones, with 75% to 85% observed a single time. These data come from a study of OX40 agonist ivuxolimab in advanced cancers. Study summary: The eligibility criteria allowed prior anti-PD-1, anti-PD-L1 or anti-CTLA-4 therapy, and roughly 39% had some. General study results and limits: On average, CD8+ T cells showed a greater number of expanded clones than CD4+.

Germline CDR1 is GTSNPN and CDR2 is SVGIG (reference sequence). Trimming stripped 2 bases from V and 4 bases from J, with 16 bases between. The CDR3 consists of 15 residues. The chain combines TRBV30 with TRBJ2-3; D is unclear. This TCR was sampled from an adult with an advanced solid tumor such as melanoma, head and neck, liver or kidney cancer. Sequencing used CD4+ or CD8+ T cells sorted from blood, obtained in a trial of the OX40 agonist ivuxolimab. The CDR3, as DNA: TGTGCCTGGAGTAGGACCGTCGGTCAGGCAGATACGCAGTATTTT. Protein sequence: CAWSRTVGQADTQYF.